This TCR beta chain was profiled in a study of vaccination and CD4 T cells after COVID-19. Study summary: Post-vaccination samples were procured at a median of 72 days following dose two (range 14 to 241). Study results and caveats: SARS-CoV-2-reactive clonotype medians increased from about 22 to 38, not significantly. Convalescent patients' vaccine-specific clones were spike mono-reactive in 304 of 307 cases.

Oncomine TCR Beta short-read sequencing was applied to DNA from cultured CD4+ T cells. Researchers extracted genomic DNA from CD4+ T cells that had been cultured. TCRdb reanalysed the PCR reads using MiXCR and keeps one entry per CDR3 protein. The data show approximately 20,000 distinct CDR3 sequences, under 80% seen once. CDR3 length: 13 residues. The V end was cut by 2 bases, the J end by 4 bases, with 9 bases between. Germline assignment: CDR1 MNHEY and CDR2 SMNVEV (reference sequence). Stated treatment: roughly nine-day PBMC culture with coronavirus spike peptide pools or control peptides (ViraFEST assay). About this clonotype: The antigen is undetermined.

Source material: CD4+ T cells from blood, cultured in vitro. This chain connects TRBV27 to TRBJ2-7; D is ambiguous. This receptor was identified in a human donor who had recovered from COVID-19. CDR3 protein: CASSLRVSYEQYF. DNA of the CDR3: TGTGCCAGCAGTTTAAGGGTTTCGTACGAGCAGTACTTC.